This TCR beta chain was profiled in a study of blood T cell repertoires in COVID-19. Study in general: Sites in the United States, Italy and Spain provided acute and convalescent COVID-19 samples.

Seattle-derived patients entered the study during active infection and were followed longitudinally. Per the authors' pipeline: Reference gene primer amplification gave nucleated cell count estimates. Data came from immunoSEQ multiplex PCR; TCRdb stores just in-frame clones and leaves some out. D and trimming come from the DNA, and the V and J calls and clone size come from that table. Of approximately 120,000 clones listed, about 90% are singletons. The sequenced material came from peripheral blood. The sequence came from a man in his forties or fifties with COVID-19, enrolled during active disease.

The CDR3 DNA reads as TGTGCCAGTAGTGTTAGCGGGAGACGATCCTACAATGAGCAGTTCTTC. It yields the protein CASSVSGRRSYNEQFF. J is TRBJ2-1 and V is TRBV19, with 9 bases that match TRBD2. CDR1 is LNHDA, CDR2 SQIVND, per germline (reference sequence). The CDR3 length is 16 residues. V shed 5 bases, J shed 1 base, and the junction held 6 bases outside the gene matches. The full variable domain, in which reference TRBV19 and TRBJ2-1 provide the parts outside the CDR3, is DGGITQSPKYLFRKEGQNVTLSCEQNLNHDAMYWYRQDPGQGLRLIYYSQIVNDFQKGDIAEGYSVSREKKESFPLTVTSAQKNPTAFYLCASSVSGRRSYNEQFFGPGTRLTVL.